The 20 T cell receptor beta chains below come from one sample, sequenced in a study of identical twins. TCRdb reprocessed the 5' RACE reads via MiXCR and lists one record per CDR3 protein. The sample has about 700,000 distinct CDR3 sequences, 6.1% seen once. The sample consisted of naive T cells sorted from blood. The receptors come from a man aged 18 to 35 in good health.

This clonotype was detected only a few times. This chain uses TRBV5-5 with TRBJ2-3; D might be TRBD1 or TRBD2, each matching 5 bases. Per germline, CDR1 SGHKS and CDR2 YYEKEE (reference sequence). The CDR3 is made up of 17 amino acids. Trimming shortened V by 2 bases and J by 0 bases, and 16 bases separated the two germline ends. DNA of the CDR3: TGTGCCAGCAGCTTTAGGGCCTGGGGGTCTAGCACAGATACGCAGTATTTT. It specifies CASSFRAWGSSTDTQYF.

This clonotype was recorded a few times. V is TRBV5-1 and J is TRBJ2-1; 7 bases align to TRBD2. Germline V lookup: CDR1 SGHRS, CDR2 YFSETQ. Losses at the gene ends were 0 bases for V and 9 bases for J; bases not matched to a gene: 12. CDR3 length equals 16 residues. CDR3 protein: CASSLVGGGPVGEQFF. The CDR3 DNA follows: TGCGCCAGCAGCTTGGTTGGGGGAGGGCCCGTCGGTGAGCAGTTCTTC.

This clonotype was seen only a few times. The J gene is TRBJ2-2, the V gene TRBV11-2; D possibly matches TRBD1 or TRBD2 (5 bases each). The V gene lost 6 bases and the J gene lost 5 bases, with 22 bases spanning the gap. The CDR3 length is 17 residues. From germline, CDR1 is SGHAT and CDR2 FQNNGV. The CDR3 nucleotides read TGTGCCAGCAGTTCGCCCACCCGGGACGTAGAGACCGGGGAGCTGTTTTTT. As protein: CASSSPTRDVETGELFF.

In regard to this clonotype: At one end the junction does not follow the germline gene, possibly because of a read error. V usage is TRBV9 and J usage is TRBJ2-1; D uncertain. CDR1 SGDLS and CDR2 YYNGEE come from the germline V gene. This CDR3 comprises 15 residues. CDR3 coding DNA: TGTGCCAGCATCGTAGAGTTAGCTCGGGCCAATGAGCAGTTCTTC. Translated: CASIVELARANEQFF.

This clonotype has just a few counts. The CDR3 DNA reads TGTGCCAGCAAGAGCACCGGACAGGCCCTCTACGAGCAGTACGTC. Translating gives CASKSTGQALYEQYV. J is TRBJ2-7 and V is TRBV27; 7 positions match TRBD1. Germline lookup yields CDR1 MNHEY and CDR2 SMNVEV (reference sequence). The CDR3 loop spans 15 amino acids. With 7 bases clipped from V and 3 bases from J, the junction kept 12 bases outside the gene matches.

This clonotype was seen only a few times. The CDR3 protein is CASTAGGLANQETQYF. The CDR3 DNA reads TGTGCCAGCACCGCGGGGGGACTAGCAAACCAAGAGACCCAGTACTTC. J is TRBJ2-5 and V is TRBV6-1; 9 bases fit TRBD2. The length of the CDR3 is 16 residues. Germline CDR1 is MNHNS and CDR2 is SASEGT. V was clipped by 7 bases and J by 0 bases; unmatched bases: 9.

This clonotype occurred many times. The J gene is TRBJ1-1, the V gene TRBV7-2; D remains ambiguous. Germline CDR1 and CDR2: SGHTA and FQGNSA. The CDR3 is 16 residues long. The ends were cut back, 2 bases at V and 1 base at J, with 14 bases in the middle. The CDR3 nucleotides read TGTGCCAGCAGCTTAAGGCCCCTCCGGGGGAACACTGAAGCTTTCTTT. It specifies CASSLRPLRGNTEAFF.

This sequence joins TRBV2 and TRBJ2-7; 7 bases are a match to TRBD1. V was clipped by 5 bases and J by 6 bases; unmatched bases: 7. From germline, CDR1 is SNHLY and CDR2 FYNNEI. CDR3 length: 13 residues. CDR3 amino acids: CASSIRGQGEQYV. DNA for the CDR3: TGTGCCAGCAGTATAAGGGGGCAGGGCGAGCAGTACGTC.

This clonotype occurred a few times. The chain is built from TRBV2 and TRBJ2-2; 10 nucleotides align to TRBD1. Trimming took 4 bases from V and 2 from J; bases not matched to a gene: 7. CDR1 and CDR2 (germline): SNHLY, FYNNEI. This CDR3 has 17 amino acids. For the CDR3, the DNA is TGTGCCAGCAGTGCGACCCGGGACAGGGGTAACACCGGGGAGCTGTTTTTT. Its translation is CASSATRDRGNTGELFF.

This clonotype was seen only a few times. The rearrangement uses TRBV5-1 and TRBJ1-5; D not certain. Germline values: CDR1 SGHRS, CDR2 YFSETQ. This CDR3 spans 16 amino acids. Trimming removed 0 bases from V and 0 bases from J, with 10 bases in between. This CDR3 reads CASSLGTGDSNQPQHF. The CDR3 nucleotides read TGCGCCAGCAGCTTGGGGACTGGAGATAGCAATCAGCCCCAGCATTTT.

This clonotype was detected many times. The chain recombines TRBV12-3 or TRBV12-4 with TRBJ2-1; 16 positions agree with TRBD2. After removal of 0 bases from V and 8 bases from J, the junction contained 4 bases not matched to a gene. The CDR3 runs 17 residues. The CDR3 DNA is TGTGCCAGCAGTTTAGCGATGGGACTAGCGGGAGGGTATGAGCAGTTCTTC. This encodes CASSLAMGLAGGYEQFF.

The chain carries TRBV7-3 and TRBJ2-7, with TRBD1 identical over 8 bases. The CDR3 sequence is 16 residues long. Germline trimming cut 0 bases from V and 3 bases from J; bases unmatched to any gene: 7. Germline V gives CDR1 SGHTA, CDR2 FQGTGA. The CDR3 is CASSLTSGQDNYEQYF. In DNA, the CDR3 is TGTGCCAGCAGCTTAACCTCGGGACAGGACAACTACGAGCAGTACTTC.

There are many counts of this clonotype. The rearrangement links TRBV29-1 to TRBJ2-1, with 7 bases fitting TRBD2. CDR3 length: 14 amino acids. The ends lost 6 bases at V and 0 bases at J; junction bases unmatched: 5. Germline V gives CDR1 SQVTM, CDR2 ANQGSEA. CDR3 in amino acids: CSVIAGRSYNEQFF. DNA of the CDR3: TGCAGCGTAATAGCGGGCCGCTCCTACAATGAGCAGTTCTTC.

The chain carries TRBV7-3 and TRBJ2-7; 7 positions agree with TRBD2. CDR1 and CDR2 from the germline V gene are SGHTA and FQGTGA. V dropped 0 bases and J dropped 2; count of bases not matched to a gene: 7. CDR3 size: 16 residues. CDR3 bases: TGTGCCAGCAGCTTAACGGGGCCTAGCGGACCCTACGAGCAGTACTTC. This sequence encodes CASSLTGPSGPYEQYF.

The chain links TRBV6-5 to TRBJ2-3; 10 bases agree with TRBD2. The J segment lost 1 base and the V segment lost 0 bases, leaving 4 bases of the junction unmatched. Germline CDR1 MNHEY, CDR2 SVGAGI. The CDR3 is made up of 17 amino acids. CDR3 bases: TGTGCCAGCAGTTACTCTTGGAGCGGGAGGGGCACAGATACGCAGTATTTT. This encodes CASSYSWSGRGTDTQYF.

The table lists this clonotype with many counts. J is TRBJ2-7 and V is TRBV30, with a weak D call TRBD1 (5 bases). Trimming shortened V by 0 bases and J by 0 bases, and 12 bases separated the two germline ends. The CDR3 runs 15 residues. Per germline, CDR1 GTSNPN and CDR2 SVGIG (reference sequence). This CDR3 reads CAWSVIGELSYEQYF. DNA for the CDR3: TGTGCCTGGAGTGTAATAGGGGAACTCTCCTACGAGCAGTACTTC.

V gene TRBV21-1 combines with J gene TRBJ2-1; the D call in the table, TRBD2, was not verified against the DNA. TRBV21-1 is a known pseudogene. The CDR3 runs 19 residues. This CDR3 reads CASSKGLAGGRRSYNEQFF. CDR3 DNA: TGTGCCAGCAGCAAAGGGCTAGCGGGAGGGCGTCGCTCCTACAATGAGCAGTTCTTC.

Ten or more counts support this clonotype. V gene TRBV7-8 combines with J gene TRBJ2-5; D remains ambiguous. Germline CDR1 SGHVS, CDR2 FQNEAQ. This CDR3 has 15 residues. V lost 1 base, J lost 5 bases, and 14 bases lay in between. CDR3 in amino acids: CASSLDSVGRETQYF. The CDR3 DNA reads TGTGCCAGCAGCTTAGATTCCGTGGGCCGGGAGACCCAGTACTTC.

Ten or more counts support this clonotype. The rearrangement joins TRBV6-2 or TRBV6-3 to TRBJ2-1; D perhaps matches TRBD2 (6 bases). The CDR3 totals 16 residues. Germline V CDR1 and CDR2: MNHEY, SVGEGT. The germline V and J ends were trimmed by 5 bases and 0 bases, with 14 bases remaining between them. The CDR3 bases are TGTGCCAGCAGTGCGTTCCCCGGGAGCTCCTACAATGAGCAGTTCTTC. Its protein product is CASSAFPGSSYNEQFF.

The sample holds a few counts of this clonotype. This chain links TRBV7-2 with TRBJ2-5; D uncertain. Germline assignment: CDR1 SGHTA and CDR2 FQGNSA. Trimming removed 5 bases from V and 5 bases from J, with 9 bases in between. The CDR3 extends over 12 amino acids. CDR3 bases: TGTGCCAGCAGCGAATTTAGGGAGACCCAGTACTTC. Encoded protein: CASSEFRETQYF.